The rows below give T cell receptor beta chains drawn from one sample of a study of blood T cell repertoires in COVID-19. Libraries were prepared by immunoSEQ multiplex PCR; TCRdb keeps only in-frame clonotypes and omits some of them. The repertoire holds 31,000 or so clones, with 80% to 90% as singletons. The sequenced sample was peripheral blood. These receptors all stem from a man at least 80 years old with acute or convalescent COVID-19. CDR3s leave out the opening cysteine and the closing phenylalanine or tryptophan.

J | V | CDR3
TRBJ2-7 | TRBV2 | ASNESWLGNEQY
TRBJ1-2 | TRBV5-1 | ASSSTRTGNGYT
TRBJ2-1 | TRBV27 | ASSSPLVLAGDNEQF
TRBJ2-5 | TRBV18 | ASEEGQETQY
TRBJ1-2 | TRBV29-1 | SVEGGYGYT
TRBJ1-2 | TRBV19 | ASSSGQGGVNYGYT
TRBJ2-7 | TRBV11-2 | ASSQDRGTYYEQY
TRBJ1-5 | TRBV19 | ASRDRGLRPQH
TRBJ2-3 | TRBV5-1 | ASSLGGGSTDTQY
TRBJ1-1 | TRBV9 | ASSVEDRGTEAF
TRBJ1-2 | TRBV30 | AWSPSGDSSIT
TRBJ1-2 | TRBV5-1 | ASSSELGQGPSGYT